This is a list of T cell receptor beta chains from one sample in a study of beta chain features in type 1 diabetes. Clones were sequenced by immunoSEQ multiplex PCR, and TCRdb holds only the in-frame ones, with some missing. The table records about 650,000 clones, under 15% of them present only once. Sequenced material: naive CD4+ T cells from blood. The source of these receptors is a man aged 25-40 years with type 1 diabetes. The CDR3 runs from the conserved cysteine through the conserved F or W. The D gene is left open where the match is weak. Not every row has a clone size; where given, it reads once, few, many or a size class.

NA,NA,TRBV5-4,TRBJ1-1,TGTGCCAGCAGCTTGAAGGGGAACACTGAAGCTTTCTTT,CASSLKGNTEAFF
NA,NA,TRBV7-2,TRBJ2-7,TGTGCCAGCAGCTTAGTTCAGGGGATACCCTACGAGCAGTACTTC,CASSLVQGIPYEQYF
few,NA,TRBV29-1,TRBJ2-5,TGCAGCGTGGCCCCAGCGGAAGGGGAGCAGTACTTC,CSVAPAEGEQYF
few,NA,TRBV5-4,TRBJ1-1,TGTGCCAGCAATTCAGGCCGAACGATCACTGAAGCTTTCTTT,CASNSGRTITEAFF
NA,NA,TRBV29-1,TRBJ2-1,TGCAGCGTTACCGGTTCGGGGGGCACCTGGGATGAGCAGTTCTTC,CSVTGSGGTWDEQFF
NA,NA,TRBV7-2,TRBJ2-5,TGTGCCAGCAGCCCCTATAAACACCAAGAGACCCAGTACTTC,CASSPYKHQETQYF
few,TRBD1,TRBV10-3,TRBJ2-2,TGTGCCATCAGTGGACAGGGGGGCACCGGGGAGCTGTTTTTT,CAISGQGGTGELFF
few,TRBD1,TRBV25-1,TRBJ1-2,TGTGCCAGCAGCAAGACAGGGGAGGTCTATGGCTACACCTTC,CASSKTGEVYGYTF
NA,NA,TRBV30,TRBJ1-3,TGTGCCTGGTCTCGGACCCTAGATTATGGAAACACCATATATTTT,CAWSRTLDYGNTIYF
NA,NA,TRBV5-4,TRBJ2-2,TGTGCCAGCAGCTTGGCCGGGCAGGGGTGGAACACCGGGGAGCTGTTTTTT,CASSLAGQGWNTGELFF
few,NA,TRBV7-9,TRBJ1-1,TGTGCCAGCAGCCCACGGCTGGGAAGGAACACTGAAGCTTTCTTT,CASSPRLGRNTEAFF
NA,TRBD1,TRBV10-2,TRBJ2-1,TGCGCCAGCAGTGATAGACAGGGGGCCTACAATGAGCAGTTCTTC,CASSDRQGAYNEQFF
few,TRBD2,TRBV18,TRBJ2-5,TGTGCCAGCTCACCGACGCGGGGGAAAGAGACCCAGTACTTC,CASSPTRGKETQYF
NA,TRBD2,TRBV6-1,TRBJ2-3,TGTGCCAGCAGTCAAGGGAGGGGTCCCGTGGTGGATACGCAGTATTTT,CASSQGRGPVVDTQYF
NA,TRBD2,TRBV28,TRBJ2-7,TGTGCCAGCAGTTTCTACCGATCTGCGGGGGGCTACGAGCAGTACTTC,CASSFYRSAGGYEQYF
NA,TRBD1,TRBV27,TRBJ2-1,TGTGCCAGCAGCTTCACGGGACAGCGATACAATGAGCAGTTCTTC,CASSFTGQRYNEQFF
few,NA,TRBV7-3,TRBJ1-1,TGTGCCAGCCGGGCAGGGAGGAACACTGAAGCTTTCTTT,CASRAGRNTEAFF
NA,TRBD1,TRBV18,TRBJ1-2,TGTGCCAGCTCACCCGGAGCAGGGGGTAACTATGGCTACACCTTC,CASSPGAGGNYGYTF
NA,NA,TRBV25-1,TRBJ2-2,TGTGCCAGCAGTGACCAGTATCCCGGGGAGCTGTTTTTT,CASSDQYPGELFF
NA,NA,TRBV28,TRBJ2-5,TGTGCCAGCAGTTCGCCAGGGCTAAGTCAAGAGACCCAGTACTTC,CASSSPGLSQETQYF
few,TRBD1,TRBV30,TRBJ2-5,TGTGCCTGGAGTGTAAAGGGGGCATTCGAGACCCAGTACTTC,CAWSVKGAFETQYF
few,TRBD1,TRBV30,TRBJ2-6,TGTGCCTGGGGCCGGGGCAGTGGAACAGGGGCCCCCGCTGGGGCCAACGTCCTGACTTTC,CAWGRGSGTGAPAGANVLTF
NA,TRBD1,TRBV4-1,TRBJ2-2,TGTGCCAGCAGCCCAGGGACAGAGGCAGGCGGGGAGCTGTTTTTT,CASSPGTEAGGELFF
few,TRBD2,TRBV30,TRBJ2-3,TGTGCCTACGGAGCGGGGGGTCCAGATACGCAGTATTTT,CAYGAGGPDTQYF
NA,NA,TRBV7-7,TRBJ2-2,TGTGCTAGCAGCTTAGCAGCAGGGATGAACACCGGGGAGCTGTTTTTT,CASSLAAGMNTGELFF
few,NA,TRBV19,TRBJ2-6,TGTGCCAGTAGGAGAGGCAGGGACGGCTCTGGGGCCAACGTCCTGACTTTC,CASRRGRDGSGANVLTF
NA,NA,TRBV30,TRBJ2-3,TGTGCCTGGAGTGTACAGGGTGATACGCAGTATTTT,CAWSVQGDTQYF
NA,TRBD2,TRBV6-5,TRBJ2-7,TGTGCCAGCGGAGCGGGGGGATACGAGCAGTACTTC,CASGAGGYEQYF
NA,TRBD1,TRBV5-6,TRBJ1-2,TGTGCCAGCAGCCAAATCCGTAGACAGGGCCATGGCTACACCTTC,CASSQIRRQGHGYTF
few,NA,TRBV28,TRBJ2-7,TGTGCCAGCAGTTCTTGGGGGGATTTAAACTACTACGAGCAGTACTTC,CASSSWGDLNYYEQYF
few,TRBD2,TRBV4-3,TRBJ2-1,TGCGCCAGCAGCCTCTCTAGCGGGGGGGCGTGGAGTGAGCAGTTCTTC,CASSLSSGGAWSEQFF
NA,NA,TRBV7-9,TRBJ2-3,TGTGCCAGCAGCCTACGCACAGATACGCAGTATTTT,CASSLRTDTQYF